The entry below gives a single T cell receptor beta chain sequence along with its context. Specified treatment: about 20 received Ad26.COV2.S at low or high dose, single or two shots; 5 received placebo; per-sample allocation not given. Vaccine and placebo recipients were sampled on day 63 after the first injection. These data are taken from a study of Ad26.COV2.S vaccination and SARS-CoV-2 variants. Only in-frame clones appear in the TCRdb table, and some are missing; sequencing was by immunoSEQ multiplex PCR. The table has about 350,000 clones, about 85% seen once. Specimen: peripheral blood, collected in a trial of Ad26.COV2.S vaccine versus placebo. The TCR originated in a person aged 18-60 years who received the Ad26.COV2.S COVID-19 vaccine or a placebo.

The CDR3 DNA is TGTGCCAGCAGCCCCCGGGACAGGGAAAAAAAGTATAATGGCTACACCTTC. As protein: CASSPRDREKKYNGYTF. The chain couples TRBV21-1 to TRBJ1-2; the table names TRBD1, a call not compared with the DNA. TRBV21-1 is a pseudogene locus. CDR3 size: 17 residues.